Listed below are T cell receptor beta chains from one sample, sequenced in a study of T cells in Graves' hyperthyroidism and ophthalmopathy. TCRdb re-called the multiplex PCR reads with MiXCR, one entry per CDR3 protein. The sample contains 650,000 to 750,000 distinct CDR3 sequences, about 15% of which appear only once. The specimen sequenced was blood. The receptors come from a woman between 18 and 30 years old with Graves' hyperthyroidism. Both conserved end residues are part of each CDR3. D genes are given only for firm matches. Clone size is not always given. Where it is, it says once, few, many or a class for expanded clones.

clone_size	d_call	v_call	j_call	cdr3_aa	cdr3_nt
few	.	TRBV6-1	TRBJ2-2	CASSPGAGARELFF	TGTGCCAGCAGCCCGGGGGCCGGGGCCCGGGAGCTGTTTTTT
many	TRBD2	TRBV11-2	TRBJ2-1	CASSFSGGEQFF	TGTGCCAGCAGCTTTAGCGGGGGTGAGCAGTTCTTC
.	.	TRBV7-3	TRBJ2-1	CASSFGPLAYNEQFF	TGTGCCAGCAGCTTCGGTCCTCTAGCCTACAATGAGCAGTTCTTC
many	TRBD2	TRBV20-1	TRBJ2-7	CSARGTRDYEQYF	TGCAGTGCTAGAGGGACTAGAGATTACGAGCAGTACTTC
many	TRBD2	TRBV6-2/TRBV6-3	TRBJ2-1	CASRVSGTNEQFF	TGTGCCAGCAGGGTTAGCGGGACCAATGAGCAGTTCTTC
many	.	TRBV20-1	TRBJ2-5	CSARDYLATQETQYF	TGCAGTGCTAGAGATTACCTGGCTACACAAGAGACCCAGTACTTC
many	.	TRBV27	TRBJ2-7	CASSLRVSPSYEQYF	TGTGCCAGCAGTTTGAGGGTTAGTCCCTCCTACGAGCAGTACTTC
few	TRBD2	TRBV13	TRBJ2-7	CASSLSTSGRYEQYF	TGTGCCAGCAGCTTATCGACTAGCGGGAGATACGAGCAGTACTTC
many	.	TRBV6-2/TRBV6-3	TRBJ2-7	CASSYLQTDVDFPTREQYF	TGTGCCAGCAGTTACTTACAGACCGACGTCGACTTCCCTACGCGGGAGCAGTACTTC
many	.	TRBV6-1	TRBJ1-1	CATKSVTPEAFF	TGTGCCACCAAGAGTGTCACACCCGAAGCTTTCTTT
few	.	TRBV7-2	TRBJ1-4	CASSLVRATNEKLFF	TGTGCCAGCAGCTTAGTGAGGGCAACTAATGAAAAACTGTTTTTT
few	.	TRBV4-3	TRBJ2-3	CASSQDGQGPGHTDTQYF	TGCGCCAGCAGCCAAGATGGTCAGGGTCCGGGGCACACAGATACGCAGTATTTT
many	.	TRBV7-9	TRBJ2-5	CASSAPVRFGTEPQETQYF	TGTGCCAGCAGCGCGCCAGTCCGATTCGGGACGGAACCTCAAGAGACCCAGTACTTC